The sequence of this TCR beta chain was determined in a study of CD8 T cells in Susac syndrome. Those who served as multiple sclerosis controls were treatment-naive patients with stable or active relapsing-remitting disease. TEMRA cells underwent FACS enrichment and CD8+ and CD4+ T cells underwent negative isolation. RNA in amounts of roughly 0.5 to 1 ug was reverse transcribed with random hexamers. The immunoSEQ assay covered 54 Vbeta and 13 Jbeta segments for CDR3. MiXCR was run by TCRdb on the immunoSEQ multiplex PCR reads, yielding one entry per CDR3 protein. Found here are approximately 70,000 distinct CDR3 sequences, nearly 96% of them singletons; the top ten hold 0.095% to 0.12%. Germline values: CDR1 LNHDA, CDR2 SQIVND (reference sequence). CDR3 length: 14 residues. Trimming stripped 3 bases from V and 0 bases from J, with 7 bases between.

The rearrangement uses TRBV19 and TRBJ2-3; D may be TRBD1 or TRBD2 (5 bases each). Sequenced sample: CD4+ T cells from PBMCs. The sequence was collected from a human donor with multiple sclerosis. CDR3 DNA: TGTGCCAGTAGTATGTGGGGGAGCACAGATACGCAGTATTTT. This encodes CASSMWGSTDTQYF.